These T cell receptor beta chains were read from a single sample in a study of blood T cell repertoires in COVID-19. Assay: immunoSEQ multiplex PCR; the TCRdb copy retains only in-frame clones and omits some. The table records about 120,000 clones, roughly 84% of them present only once. The sequenced sample consisted of peripheral blood. The receptors here all came from an elderly woman with acute or convalescent COVID-19. The conserved cysteine and the conserved F or W are not part of the CDR3 here.

>TRBV6-6
ASTYGLAGALEQY
>TRBV19
ASRQGTDTQY
>TRBV28
ASSFGGPYNEQF
>TRBV15
ATSRAVDEQF
>TRBV5-1
ASRLRGEDYGYT
>TRBV5-1
ASSSSSGNTIY
>TRBV5-8
ASRRQGATVYGYT
>TRBV5-5
ASSPGETQY
>TRBV2
ASSTNYLNEKLF
>TRBV5-1
ASSLGQFSNSPLH
>TRBV18
ASSPLGLAGGSSDTQY
>TRBV7-6
ASSSAGGEKLF
>TRBV12-2
ASSRVRDYGYT
>TRBV3-1/TRBV3-2
ASSQGRGRADYEQY
>TRBV6-5
ASSYSASGASYEQY
>TRBV28
ASSLSGGFNQPQH
>TRBV5-4
ASSLTSDRETQY
>TRBV15
ATSSLPNQPQH
>TRBV18
ASSPTGQSSYNEQF
>TRBV7-9
ASSLVPQNYGYT
>TRBV5-3
ARSLSIQETQY
>TRBV21-1
ASSKARTGNTGELF
>TRBV11-2
ASSSLLAGAQETQY
>TRBV5-1
ASSLVQGTGELF
>TRBV24-1
ATSALGLAGGNTDTQY
>TRBV28
ASSSESSYNEQF
>TRBV6-5
ASSLTGVGPGNTIY
>TRBV18
ASSPGTGRVGELF
>TRBV7-9
ASSLDLREYEQY
>TRBV20-1
SASRDFQETQY
>TRBV5-6
ASSLYSLNEKLF
>TRBV3-1/TRBV3-2
ASSQERGRNTEAF
>TRBV27
ASRGLRTDTQY
>TRBV7-2
ASSSDRNTEAF